This T cell receptor beta chain was sequenced in a study of CD8 T cells in ankylosing spondylitis. CDR3 length: 14 residues. V lost 4 bases, J lost 1 base, and 8 bases lay in between. Scientists made TCR beta libraries using quantitative 5'-RACE with molecular barcodes. TCRdb used MiXCR to reprocess the 5' RACE reads, holding one entry per CDR3 protein. The table includes roughly 450,000 distinct CDR3 sequences, more than 25% detected once. This clonotype was counted at least ten times. No antigen is known for it. Points from the study as a whole: Researchers report that disease-linked clones proved CD8+ and relatively rare in peripheral blood. Both synovial fluid and blood in reactive arthritis had previously been reported to carry some motif variants. Enrichment of disease-linked clones was reportedly significant in matched ankylosing spondylitis synovial fluid. There was a TCR beta motif, made of several highly homologous variants, that appeared characteristic of ankylosing spondylitis blood.

The sequencing input was blood, either unsorted or a sorted T cell fraction (not recorded which). The V gene is TRBV12-3 or TRBV12-4, the J gene TRBJ1-3; possible D gene TRBD1, 6 bases. The sequence was obtained from a male donor with ankylosing spondylitis. The CDR3 DNA reads as TGTGCCAGCAGTTCGACAGGTTCTGGAAACACCATATATTTT. Its translation: CASSSTGSGNTIYF.